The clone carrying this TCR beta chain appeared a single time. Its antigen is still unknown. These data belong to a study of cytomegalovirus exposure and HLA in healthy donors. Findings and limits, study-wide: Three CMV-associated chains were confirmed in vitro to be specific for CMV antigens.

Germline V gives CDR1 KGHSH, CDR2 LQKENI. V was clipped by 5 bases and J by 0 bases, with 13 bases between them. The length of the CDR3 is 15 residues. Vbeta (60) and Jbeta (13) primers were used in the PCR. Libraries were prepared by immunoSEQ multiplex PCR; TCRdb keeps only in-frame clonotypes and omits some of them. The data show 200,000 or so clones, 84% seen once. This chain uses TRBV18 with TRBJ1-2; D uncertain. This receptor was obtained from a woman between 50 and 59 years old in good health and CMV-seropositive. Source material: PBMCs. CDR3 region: CASSKEEGANYGYTF. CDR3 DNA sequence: TGTGCCAGCTCAAAAGAGGAGGGAGCTAACTATGGCTACACCTTC.